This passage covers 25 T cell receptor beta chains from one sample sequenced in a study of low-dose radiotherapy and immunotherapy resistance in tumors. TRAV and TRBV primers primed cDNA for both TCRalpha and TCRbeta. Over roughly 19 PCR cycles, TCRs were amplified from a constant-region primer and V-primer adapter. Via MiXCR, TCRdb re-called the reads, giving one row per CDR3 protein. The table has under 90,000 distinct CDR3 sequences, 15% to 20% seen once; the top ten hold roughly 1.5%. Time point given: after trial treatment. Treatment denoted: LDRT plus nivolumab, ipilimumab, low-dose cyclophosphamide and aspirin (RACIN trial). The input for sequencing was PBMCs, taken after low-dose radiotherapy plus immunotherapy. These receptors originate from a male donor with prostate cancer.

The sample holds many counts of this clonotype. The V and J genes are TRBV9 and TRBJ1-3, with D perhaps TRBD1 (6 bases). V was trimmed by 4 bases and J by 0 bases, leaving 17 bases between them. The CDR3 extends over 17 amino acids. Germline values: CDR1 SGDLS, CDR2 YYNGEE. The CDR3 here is CASSSSTGGYSGNTIYF. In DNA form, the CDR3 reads TGTGCCAGCAGCTCTTCGACAGGCGGATACTCTGGAAACACCATATATTTT.

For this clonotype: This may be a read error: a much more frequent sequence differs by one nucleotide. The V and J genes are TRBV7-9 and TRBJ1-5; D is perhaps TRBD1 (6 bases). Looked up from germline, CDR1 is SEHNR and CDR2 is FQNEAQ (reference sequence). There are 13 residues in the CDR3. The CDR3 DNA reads TGTACCAGCAGCTCCGACAGGTCCCAGCCCCAGCATTTT. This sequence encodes CTSSSDRSQPQHF. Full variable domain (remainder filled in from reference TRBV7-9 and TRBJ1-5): DTGVSQNPRHKITKRGQNVTFRCDPISEHNRLYWYRQTLGQGPEFLTYFQNEAQLEKSRLLSDRFSAERPKGSFSTLEIQRTEQGDSAMYLCTSSSDRSQPQHFGDGTRLSIL.

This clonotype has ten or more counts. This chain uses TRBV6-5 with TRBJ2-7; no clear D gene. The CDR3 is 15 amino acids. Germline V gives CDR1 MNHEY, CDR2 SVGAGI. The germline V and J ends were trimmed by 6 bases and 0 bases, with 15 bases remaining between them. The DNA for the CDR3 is TGTGCCAGCAGGGACGGAGTATTCAGCTCCTACGAGCAGTACTTC. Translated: CASRDGVFSSYEQYF.

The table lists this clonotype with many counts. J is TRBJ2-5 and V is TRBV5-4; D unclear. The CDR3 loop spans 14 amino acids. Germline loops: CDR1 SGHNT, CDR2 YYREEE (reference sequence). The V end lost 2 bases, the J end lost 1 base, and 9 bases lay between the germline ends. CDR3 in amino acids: CASSFDTSQETQYF. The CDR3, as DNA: TGTGCCAGCAGCTTCGACACCTCCCAAGAGACCCAGTACTTC.

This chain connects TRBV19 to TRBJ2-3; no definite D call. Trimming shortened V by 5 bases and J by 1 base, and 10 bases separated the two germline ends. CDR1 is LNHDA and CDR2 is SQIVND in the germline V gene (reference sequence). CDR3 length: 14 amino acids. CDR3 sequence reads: CASSPRWGTDTQYF. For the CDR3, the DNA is TGTGCCAGTAGTCCGAGGTGGGGCACAGATACGCAGTATTTT.

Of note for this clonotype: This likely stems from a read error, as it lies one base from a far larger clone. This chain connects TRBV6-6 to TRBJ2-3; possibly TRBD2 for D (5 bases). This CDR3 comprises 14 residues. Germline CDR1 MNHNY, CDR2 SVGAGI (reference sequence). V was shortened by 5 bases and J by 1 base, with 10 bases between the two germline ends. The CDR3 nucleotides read TGTGCCAGCAGTCGAGCGGAGGGCACAGATACGCAGTATTTT. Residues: CASSRAEGTDTQYF.

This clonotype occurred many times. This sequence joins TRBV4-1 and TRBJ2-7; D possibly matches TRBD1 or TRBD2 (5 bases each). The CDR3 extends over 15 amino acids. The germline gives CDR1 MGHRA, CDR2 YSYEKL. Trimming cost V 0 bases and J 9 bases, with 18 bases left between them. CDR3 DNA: TGCGCCAGCAGCCAAGATCATGGGTTCGGGGCTCCGCAGTACTTC. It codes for CASSQDHGFGAPQYF.

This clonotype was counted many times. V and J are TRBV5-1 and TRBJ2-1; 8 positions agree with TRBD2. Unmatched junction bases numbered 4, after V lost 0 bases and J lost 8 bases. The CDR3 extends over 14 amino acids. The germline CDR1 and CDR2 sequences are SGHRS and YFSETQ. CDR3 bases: TGCGCCAGCAGCTTGGGGTCGACTAGCGATGAGCAGTTCTTC. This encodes CASSLGSTSDEQFF.

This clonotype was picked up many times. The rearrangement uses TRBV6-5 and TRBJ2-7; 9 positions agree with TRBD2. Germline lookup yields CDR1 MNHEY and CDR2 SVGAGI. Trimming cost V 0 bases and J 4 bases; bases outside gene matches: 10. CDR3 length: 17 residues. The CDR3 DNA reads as TGTGCCAGCAGTTACTCCCCTCTTCGGAGCGGGAGGTACGAGCAGTACTTC. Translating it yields CASSYSPLRSGRYEQYF.

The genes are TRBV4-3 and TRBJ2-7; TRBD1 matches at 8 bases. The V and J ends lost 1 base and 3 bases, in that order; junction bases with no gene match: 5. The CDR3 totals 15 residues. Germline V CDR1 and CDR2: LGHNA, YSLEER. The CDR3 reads CASSQAPGTGYEQYF. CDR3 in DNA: TGCGCCAGCAGCCAAGCGCCCGGGACAGGCTACGAGCAGTACTTC.

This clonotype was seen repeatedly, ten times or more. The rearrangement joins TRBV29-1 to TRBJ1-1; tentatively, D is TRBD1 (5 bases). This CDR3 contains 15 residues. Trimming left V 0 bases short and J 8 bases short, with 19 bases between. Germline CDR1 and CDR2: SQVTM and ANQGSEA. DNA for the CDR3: TGCAGCGTTGAAGATCTGGGGGGTACCGGGGGGGAAGCTTTCTTT. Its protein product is CSVEDLGGTGGEAFF.

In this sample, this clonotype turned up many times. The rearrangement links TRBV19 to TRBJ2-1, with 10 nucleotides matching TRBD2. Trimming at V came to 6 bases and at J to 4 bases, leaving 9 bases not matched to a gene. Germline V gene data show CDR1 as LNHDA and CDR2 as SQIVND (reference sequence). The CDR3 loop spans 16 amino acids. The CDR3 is CASRTELSGRYNEQFF. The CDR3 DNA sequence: TGTGCCAGTAGAACAGAACTTAGCGGGAGGTACAATGAGCAGTTCTTC.

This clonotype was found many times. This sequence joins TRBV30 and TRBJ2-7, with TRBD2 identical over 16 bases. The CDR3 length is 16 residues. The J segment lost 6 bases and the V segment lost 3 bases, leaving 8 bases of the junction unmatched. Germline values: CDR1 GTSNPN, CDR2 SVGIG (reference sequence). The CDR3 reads CAWSPGTSGRAVEQYF. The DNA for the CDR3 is TGTGCCTGGAGCCCAGGGACTAGCGGGAGGGCTGTCGAGCAGTACTTC.

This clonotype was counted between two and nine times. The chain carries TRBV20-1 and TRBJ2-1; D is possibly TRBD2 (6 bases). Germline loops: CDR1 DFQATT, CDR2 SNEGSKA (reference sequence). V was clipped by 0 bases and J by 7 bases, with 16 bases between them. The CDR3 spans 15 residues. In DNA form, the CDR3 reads TGCAGTGCTAGAGACAGGCTAGCGATAAGAAATGAGCAGTTCTTC. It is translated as CSARDRLAIRNEQFF.

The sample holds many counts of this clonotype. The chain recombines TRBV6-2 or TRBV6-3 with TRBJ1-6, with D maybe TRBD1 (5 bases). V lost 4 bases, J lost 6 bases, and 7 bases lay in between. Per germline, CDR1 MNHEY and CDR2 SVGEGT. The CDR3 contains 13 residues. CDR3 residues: CASSWGTNSPLHF. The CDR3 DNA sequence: TGTGCCAGCAGTTGGGGGACTAATTCACCCCTCCACTTT.

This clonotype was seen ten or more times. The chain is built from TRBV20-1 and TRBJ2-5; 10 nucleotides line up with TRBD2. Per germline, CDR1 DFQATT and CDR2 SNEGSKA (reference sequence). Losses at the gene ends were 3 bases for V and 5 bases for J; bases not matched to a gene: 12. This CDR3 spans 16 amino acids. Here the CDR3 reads CSASRTSGTLLETQYF. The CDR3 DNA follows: TGCAGTGCTAGCAGGACTAGCGGCACCCTTCTGGAGACCCAGTACTTC.

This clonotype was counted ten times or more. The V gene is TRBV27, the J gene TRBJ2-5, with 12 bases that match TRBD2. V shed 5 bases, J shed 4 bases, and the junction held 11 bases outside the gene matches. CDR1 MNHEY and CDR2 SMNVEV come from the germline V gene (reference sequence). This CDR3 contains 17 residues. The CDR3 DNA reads TGTGCCAGCAGTCCCCGTGGGCTAGCGGGAGGGATAGAGACCCAGTACTTC. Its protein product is CASSPRGLAGGIETQYF.

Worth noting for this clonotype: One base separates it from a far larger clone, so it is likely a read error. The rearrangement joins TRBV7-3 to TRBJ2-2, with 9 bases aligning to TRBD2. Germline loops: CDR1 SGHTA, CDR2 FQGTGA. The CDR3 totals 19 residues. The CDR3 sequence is CASSPPTVLAGTNTGKLFF. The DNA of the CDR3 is TGTGCCAGCAGCCCCCCGACGGTCCTAGCGGGAACGAACACCGGGAAGCTGTTTTTT.

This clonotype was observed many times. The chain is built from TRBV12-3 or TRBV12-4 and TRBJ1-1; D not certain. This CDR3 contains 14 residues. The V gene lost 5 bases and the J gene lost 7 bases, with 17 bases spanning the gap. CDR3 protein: CASSPARRSIEAFF. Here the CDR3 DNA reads TGTGCCAGCAGTCCCGCGAGGAGGTCTATTGAAGCTTTCTTT.

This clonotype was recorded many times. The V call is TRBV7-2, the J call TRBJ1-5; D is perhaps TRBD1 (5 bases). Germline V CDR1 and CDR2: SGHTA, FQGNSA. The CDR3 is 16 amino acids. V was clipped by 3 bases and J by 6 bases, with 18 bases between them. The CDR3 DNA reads TGTGCCAGCAGCTTGGGGGGGTCGGCCCCAGGTCAGCCCCAGCATTTT. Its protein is CASSLGGSAPGQPQHF.

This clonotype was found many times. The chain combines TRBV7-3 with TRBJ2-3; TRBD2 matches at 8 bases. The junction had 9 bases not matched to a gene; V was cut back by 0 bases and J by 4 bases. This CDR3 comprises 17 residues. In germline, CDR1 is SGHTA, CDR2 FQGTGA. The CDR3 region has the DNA TGTGCCAGCAGCTTAACCCCAGCGGGAGCGGGGGCAGATACGCAGTATTTT. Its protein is CASSLTPAGAGADTQYF.

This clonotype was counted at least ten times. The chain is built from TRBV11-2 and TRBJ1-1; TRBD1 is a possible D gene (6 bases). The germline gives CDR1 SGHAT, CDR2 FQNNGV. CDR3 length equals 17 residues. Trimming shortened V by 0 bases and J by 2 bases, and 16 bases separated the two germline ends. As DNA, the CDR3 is TGTGCCAGCAGCTTAGAAACAGGGAGGAGGGCCAACACTGAAGCTTTCTTT. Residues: CASSLETGRRANTEAFF.

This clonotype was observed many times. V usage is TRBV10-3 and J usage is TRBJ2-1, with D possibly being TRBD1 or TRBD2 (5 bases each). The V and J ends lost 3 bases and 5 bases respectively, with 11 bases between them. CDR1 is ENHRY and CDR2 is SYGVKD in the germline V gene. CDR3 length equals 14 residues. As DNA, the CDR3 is TGTGCCATCAGTGACTGGGACCGAAACAATGAGCAGTTCTTC. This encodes CAISDWDRNNEQFF.

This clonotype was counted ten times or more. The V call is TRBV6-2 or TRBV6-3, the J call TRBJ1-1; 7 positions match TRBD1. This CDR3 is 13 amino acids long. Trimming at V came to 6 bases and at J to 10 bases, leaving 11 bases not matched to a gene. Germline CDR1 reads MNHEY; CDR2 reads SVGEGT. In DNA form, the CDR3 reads TGTGCCAGCAGACTTACAGGGGCAGGAGGAGCTTTCTTT. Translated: CASRLTGAGGAFF.

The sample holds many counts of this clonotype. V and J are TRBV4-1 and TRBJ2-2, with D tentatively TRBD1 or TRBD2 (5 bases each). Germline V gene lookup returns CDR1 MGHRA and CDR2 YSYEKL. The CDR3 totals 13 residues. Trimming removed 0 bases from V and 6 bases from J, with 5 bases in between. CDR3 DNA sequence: TGCGCCAGCAGCCAAGAGGGACCCGGGGAGCTGTTTTTT. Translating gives CASSQEGPGELFF.